Below, 22 T cell receptor beta chains from the same sample are listed, as sequenced in a study of shared clonotypes between healthy human individuals. CD45RO negativity and positive selection for CCR7 defined naive CD8 cells, a population that excluded terminally differentiated effector memory CD45RA+ cells. Produced via immunoSEQ multiplex PCR; TCRdb's table is partial and in-frame only. The sample lists 750,000 to 1,000,000 clones, about 92% occurring once. Specimen: naive CD8+ T cells sorted from blood. The receptors shown here come from a man under 40 in good health.

The chain employs TRBV6-1 and TRBJ1-2; D ambiguous. CDR1 and CDR2 (germline): MNHNS, SASEGT. The CDR3 consists of 11 residues. The V end lost 2 bases, the J end lost 7 bases, and 5 bases lay between the germline ends. CDR3 sequence: CASSEWFGYTF. For the CDR3, the DNA is TGTGCCAGCAGTGAATGGTTTGGCTACACCTTC.

V is TRBV29-1 and J is TRBJ2-3, with 10 bases aligning to TRBD1. Germline V CDR1 and CDR2: SQVTM, ANQGSEA. The CDR3 consists of 16 residues. V was pared by 6 bases and J by 4 bases, with 13 bases of the junction left unmatched. The CDR3 nucleotides read TGCAGCGTGGCGGCGACCGGGACAGGGGATCCAGATACGCAGTATTTT. Its protein product is CSVAATGTGDPDTQYF.

V is TRBV9 and J is TRBJ1-2, with a possible D match to TRBD1 (5 bases). The germline CDR1 and CDR2 sequences are SGDLS and YYNGEE. This CDR3 has 10 amino acids. V was cut by 5 bases and J by 9 bases, with 8 bases left in between. CDR3 in amino acids: CASRGVSYTF. CDR3 DNA: TGTGCCAGCAGAGGGGTAAGCTACACCTTC.

This chain joins TRBV10-1 and TRBJ2-3; D possibly corresponds to TRBD1 (5 bases). The CDR3 totals 14 residues. The V end was cut by 9 bases, the J end by 5 bases, with 18 bases between. CDR1 is WNHNN and CDR2 is SYGVQD in the germline V gene (reference sequence). DNA for the CDR3: TGCGCCAGTTCCTCAGGGATCGTCGGAGATACGCAGTATTTT. Its protein product is CASSSGIVGDTQYF.

This sequence joins TRBV2 and TRBJ1-3, with 9 bases that match TRBD1. V was clipped by 6 bases and J by 2 bases; unmatched bases: 11. From germline, CDR1 is SNHLY and CDR2 FYNNEI. The CDR3 consists of 17 residues. CDR3: CASSGNPGQGTGNTIYF. The CDR3 nucleotides are TGTGCCAGCAGCGGAAACCCGGGACAGGGTACTGGAAACACCATATATTTT.

The V call is TRBV2, the J call TRBJ1-1; D is undetermined. Germline V gene sequence: CDR1 SNHLY, CDR2 FYNNEI. This CDR3 contains 13 residues. Trimming cost V 0 bases and J 6 bases, with 8 bases left between them. The CDR3 sequence: CASSEAYQSEAFF. The CDR3 DNA reads as TGTGCCAGCAGTGAAGCTTACCAGTCTGAAGCTTTCTTT.

This chain joins TRBV7-9 and TRBJ1-5, with D perhaps matching TRBD1 (5 bases). CDR1 SEHNR and CDR2 FQNEAQ come from the germline V gene (reference sequence). CDR3 length: 16 residues. Trimming cost V 5 bases and J 1 base, with 15 bases left between them. Written as DNA, the CDR3 is TGTGCCAGCAGCCAGACCCAGGGAGGGAGCAATCAGCCCCAGCATTTT. Residues: CASSQTQGGSNQPQHF.

Comments on this clone: At the DNA level, this CDR3 is encoded by other sequences in the same sample as well. The rearrangement links TRBV27 to TRBJ2-1, with 9 positions matching TRBD2. The CDR3 totals 14 residues. The germline V gene encodes CDR1 MNHEY and CDR2 SMNVEV (reference sequence). J was trimmed by 6 bases and V by 3 bases; bases with no gene match: 3. In DNA form, the CDR3 reads TGTGCCAGCAGTTTGGGACTAGCAGGCAATGAGCAGTTCTTC. Protein: CASSLGLAGNEQFF.

This chain uses TRBV27 with TRBJ2-1, with TRBD2 as a possible D gene (6 bases). The CDR3 loop spans 14 amino acids. Germline V CDR1 and CDR2: MNHEY, SMNVEV (reference sequence). V shed 10 bases and J shed 0 bases, with 13 bases lying between them. CDR3 coding DNA: TGTGCCACTTACGGAGGGACCTCCTACAATGAGCAGTTCTTC. Translation: CATYGGTSYNEQFF.

This chain links TRBV28 with TRBJ2-1; D gene ambiguous. CDR1 and CDR2 from the germline V gene are MDHEN and SYDVKM. Trimming shortened V by 5 bases and J by 6 bases, and 23 bases separated the two germline ends. The CDR3 runs to 17 residues. The CDR3, as DNA: TGTGCCAGCAGTCATAAAGACACCTACGCGGCATTCAATGAGCAGTTCTTC. Translating it yields CASSHKDTYAAFNEQFF. Filled out from reference TRBV28 and TRBJ2-1, the complete variable domain reads DVKVTQSSRYLVKRTGEKVFLECVQDMDHENMFWYRQDPGLGLRLIYFSYDVKMKEKGDIPEGYSVSREKKERFSLILESASTNQTSMYLCASSHKDTYAAFNEQFFGPGTRLTVL.

This clone was seen only once. V gene TRBV27 combines with J gene TRBJ1-5; maybe TRBD1 (5 bases). Germline CDR1 is MNHEY and CDR2 is SMNVEV (reference sequence). The V end lost 0 bases, the J end lost 7 bases, and 19 bases lay between the germline ends. The length of the CDR3 is 17 residues. DNA for the CDR3: TGTGCCAGCAGTTTATCCTCGGAGGGGCCAGGGTTCCAGCCCCAGCATTTT. As protein: CASSLSSEGPGFQPQHF.

Details on this clone: This CDR3 is also generated by other DNA sequences in the sample. V and J are TRBV7-9 and TRBJ2-7; perhaps TRBD2 as D (5 bases). Looked up from germline, CDR1 is SEHNR and CDR2 is FQNEAQ (reference sequence). The CDR3 runs 14 residues. Deletions cut 4 bases from V and 0 bases from J, with 10 bases between. The chain's CDR3 is CASSSPGTSYEQYF. In nucleotides, the CDR3 is TGTGCCAGCAGCTCGCCGGGAACCTCCTACGAGCAGTACTTC. The full variable domain, in which reference TRBV7-9 and TRBJ2-7 provide the parts outside the CDR3, is DTGVSQNPRHKITKRGQNVTFRCDPISEHNRLYWYRQTLGQGPEFLTYFQNEAQLEKSRLLSDRFSAERPKGSFSTLEIQRTEQGDSAMYLCASSSPGTSYEQYFGPGTRLTVT.

The CDR3 DNA is TGTGCCACACTTAGGGCGGGAACCCTCGCCCACGAGCAGTACTTC. Translated, it gives CATLRAGTLAHEQYF. The chain employs TRBV7-8 and TRBJ2-7, with TRBD2 as a possible D gene (6 bases). The CDR3 contains 15 residues. V was pared by 10 bases and J by 5 bases, with 24 bases between. CDR1 and CDR2 (germline): SGHVS, FQNEAQ.

The rearrangement uses TRBV25-1 and TRBJ1-1; D ambiguous. The germline gives CDR1 MGHDK, CDR2 SYGVNS. Between the trimmed V and J ends, which lost 3 bases and 7 bases, there was a span of 9 bases. The CDR3 spans 12 residues. CDR3 protein: CASSELGLEAFF. For the CDR3, the DNA is TGTGCCAGCAGTGAGTTGGGTCTTGAAGCTTTCTTT.

The chain is built from TRBV2 and TRBJ2-3; 11 positions match TRBD2. V shed 10 bases and J 4 bases; nucleotides not matched to a gene: 16. This CDR3 comprises 17 residues. The germline V gene has CDR1 SNHLY and CDR2 FYNNEI. Here the CDR3 DNA reads TGTGCCACACTCATACGAGGGACTAGCGGTACGCCAGATACGCAGTATTTT. Translated, it gives CATLIRGTSGTPDTQYF.

The rearrangement links TRBV19 to TRBJ1-1, with D maybe TRBD1 (5 bases). The CDR3 covers 13 residues. Germline-derived CDR1 and CDR2 are LNHDA and SQIVND (reference sequence). V dropped 7 bases and J dropped 1 base, with 10 bases sitting between them. The CDR3 loop is CASTLGRNTEAFF. CDR3 bases: TGTGCCAGTACCCTGGGACGGAACACTGAAGCTTTCTTT.

The chain couples TRBV18 to TRBJ2-1; TRBD1 agrees at 12 bases. The CDR3 has 15 amino acids. J lost 7 bases, V lost 3 bases, and 4 bases had no gene match. Looked up from germline, CDR1 is KGHSH and CDR2 is LQKENI. The CDR3 DNA reads TGTGCCAGCTCACCCGGGACAGGGGGCGGGAATGAGCAGTTCTTC. It is translated as CASSPGTGGGNEQFF. The whole variable domain, filled in from reference TRBV18 and TRBJ2-1, reads NAGVMQNPRHLVRRRGQEARLRCSPMKGHSHVYWYRQLPEEGLKFMVYLQKENIIDESGMPKERFSAEFPKEGPSILRIQQVVRGDSAAYFCASSPGTGGGNEQFFGPGTRLTVL.

This chain uses TRBV27 with TRBJ2-1; 10 bases align to TRBD2. The CDR3 has 14 residues. The ends lost 10 bases at V and 6 bases at J; junction bases unmatched: 9. CDR1 is MNHEY, CDR2 SMNVEV, per germline (reference sequence). Written as DNA, the CDR3 is TGTGCCACCAAATATAGCGGGAGGTTCAATGAGCAGTTCTTC. This gives the protein CATKYSGRFNEQFF.

The V gene is TRBV19, the J gene TRBJ1-2, with no clear D. The ends were cut back, 6 bases at V and 3 bases at J, with 11 bases in the middle. Germline V gives CDR1 LNHDA, CDR2 SQIVND (reference sequence). This CDR3 comprises 13 residues. CDR3 region: CASSTLTDYGYTF. CDR3 in DNA: TGTGCCAGTAGCACTCTGACGGACTATGGCTACACCTTC.

J is TRBJ2-3 and V is TRBV9, with TRBD2 matching 10 bases. The CDR3 consists of 16 residues. J gave up 6 bases and V 4 bases, and 11 bases lay outside the gene matches. CDR1 and CDR2 from the germline V gene are SGDLS and YYNGEE. The DNA for the CDR3 is TGTGCCAGCAGCTTTAGCGGGAGGCCCACGCACGATACGCAGTATTTT. It translates to CASSFSGRPTHDTQYF.

This rearrangement joins TRBV27 to TRBJ2-1, with 9 bases identical to TRBD2. This CDR3 region has 16 residues. The germline CDR1 and CDR2 sequences are MNHEY and SMNVEV (reference sequence). Losses at the gene ends were 5 bases for V and 4 bases for J; bases not matched to a gene: 9. The CDR3 DNA sequence: TGTGCCAGCAGTCCACCAGCTAGCGGGGATTACAATGAGCAGTTCTTC. Encoded protein: CASSPPASGDYNEQFF.

The rearrangement links TRBV29-1 to TRBJ2-7, with TRBD2 as a possible D gene (6 bases). The CDR3 loop spans 15 amino acids. CDR1 is SQVTM and CDR2 is ANQGSEA in the germline V gene. V was shortened by 1 base and J by 3 bases, with 16 bases between the two germline ends. The CDR3 DNA is TGCAGCGTTGAAGTTCTAGGCAGGGAGGACTACGAGCAGTACTTC. This gives the protein CSVEVLGREDYEQYF.